The clone carrying this T cell receptor (beta chain) was recorded a few times. What it binds is unknown. The CDR3 extends over 17 amino acids. The J segment lost 6 bases and the V segment lost 4 bases, leaving 10 bases of the junction unmatched. Germline CDR1 is SGHDT and CDR2 is YYEEEE. The source of the sample is a study of CD8 T cells in ankylosing spondylitis. Study-level findings and limits: Apparently characteristic of ankylosing spondylitis blood was a TCR beta motif (fewer than ten highly homologous variants).

TCRdb fed the 5' RACE reads into MiXCR, producing one record per CDR3 protein. The repertoire has some 450,000 distinct CDR3 sequences, roughly a sixth of them found once; the top ten carry over 0.9%. The V call is TRBV5-6, the J call TRBJ2-2, with 12 bases lining up with TRBD2. Source material: blood, either unsorted or a sorted T cell fraction (not recorded which). The clonotype comes from a male donor with ankylosing spondylitis. The CDR3 DNA sequence: TGTGCCAGCAGCCTAGGACTAGCGGGGAAGTCGGCCGGGGAGCTGTTTTTT. It translates to CASSLGLAGKSAGELFF.